Following are 21 T cell receptor beta chains from one sample sequenced in a study of glioma-infiltrating T cells after dendritic cell vaccination (TCRdb year 2016). The library was built by means of the immunoSEQ multiplex PCR assay. Imported from immuneACCESS, the table was reduced by TCRdb to in-frame sequences with V and J called. These copies leave out some clones; in studies compared against another copy, an unresolved V gene accounts for under half, and the cause of the remainder is not known. Present in this sample are some 99,000 clones, around 80% of which were seen just once. The ten most abundant clones make up roughly 5.9% of the sample. The sample's time point label, in plain terms: after dendritic cell vaccination, including at tumor progression/relapse. The sample consisted of blood, taken after dendritic cell vaccination. These receptors all stem from a human donor with glioblastoma.

The V call is TRBV25-1, the J call TRBJ2-1; 14 bases map to TRBD2. Germline trimming cut 4 bases from V and 8 bases from J; bases unmatched to any gene: 10. The germline CDR1 and CDR2 sequences are MGHDK and SYGVNS. The CDR3 covers 17 residues. CDR3 protein: CASSGLTSGRAVDEQFF. The CDR3 DNA follows: TGTGCCAGCAGTGGATTGACTAGCGGGAGGGCCGTCGATGAGCAGTTCTTC.

The chain uses TRBV5-4 and TRBJ2-7; D not certain. The CDR3 extends over 13 amino acids. V lost 0 bases, J lost 3 bases, and 7 bases lay in between. CDR1 is SGHNT and CDR2 is YYREEE in the germline V gene (reference sequence). In DNA, the CDR3 is TGTGCCAGCAGCTTGGCCGTAGACTACGAGCAGTACTTC. Its translation: CASSLAVDYEQYF.

This chain's CDR3 is CASREQGMNTEAFF. The DNA for the CDR3 is TGTGCCAGCAGAGAACAGGGGATGAACACTGAAGCTTTCTTT. The chain carries TRBV2 and TRBJ1-1; TRBD1 matches at 7 bases. The V and J ends lost 6 bases and 0 bases, in that order; junction bases with no gene match: 4. This CDR3 has 14 residues. The germline CDR1 and CDR2 sequences are SNHLY and FYNNEI.

This sequence joins TRBV19 and TRBJ1-5, with 9 bases aligning to TRBD1. CDR1 is LNHDA, CDR2 SQIVND, per germline (reference sequence). V dropped 6 bases and J dropped 4; count of bases not matched to a gene: 13. The CDR3 is 17 amino acids. The CDR3 DNA reads as TGTGCCAGTAGCCCTATTCCGGGACAGGGACCGAATCAGCCCCAGCATTTT. Translation gives CASSPIPGQGPNQPQHF. Complete variable domain (other parts from reference TRBV19 and TRBJ1-5): DGGITQSPKYLFRKEGQNVTLSCEQNLNHDAMYWYRQDPGQGLRLIYYSQIVNDFQKGDIAEGYSVSREKKESFPLTVTSAQKNPTAFYLCASSPIPGQGPNQPQHFGDGTRLSIL.

The chain combines TRBV28 with TRBJ1-2; no definite D call. Trimming removed 2 bases from V and 3 bases from J, with 13 bases in between. The germline gives CDR1 MDHEN, CDR2 SYDVKM. This CDR3 contains 15 residues. CDR3 bases: TGTGCCAGCAGTTTAGACATGGAAACGGACTATGGCTACACCTTC. It is translated as CASSLDMETDYGYTF.

This clone was recorded only once. The CDR3 region is CASSYPGLAGGPIRTQYF. The CDR3 nucleotides read TGTGCCAGCAGCTACCCGGGACTAGCGGGAGGGCCTATCAGGACGCAGTATTTT. This chain joins TRBV5-6 and TRBJ2-3; 16 nucleotides line up with TRBD2. This CDR3 has 18 residues. Germline assignment: CDR1 SGHDT and CDR2 YYEEEE. V was clipped by 3 bases and J by 9 bases; unmatched bases: 13.

The rearrangement uses TRBV19 and TRBJ2-3; 13 positions agree with TRBD2. The junction had 13 bases not matched to a gene; V was cut back by 5 bases and J by 5 bases. CDR3 length: 18 residues. Germline CDR1 LNHDA, CDR2 SQIVND (reference sequence). CDR3: CASSVLTSGGAGGDTQYF. In DNA, the CDR3 is TGTGCCAGTAGTGTACTAACTAGCGGGGGGGCCGGGGGAGATACGCAGTATTTT.

This sequence joins TRBV27 and TRBJ1-1, with D hard to call. Germline CDR1 MNHEY, CDR2 SMNVEV (reference sequence). The CDR3 is 14 amino acids. The V end was cut by 6 bases, the J end by 4 bases, with 15 bases between. In DNA form, the CDR3 reads TGTGCCAGCAGCCCGGTGGAGTCTTCCACTGAAGCTTTCTTT. This translates into CASSPVESSTEAFF.

V and J are TRBV5-6 and TRBJ2-3; the match to TRBD2 covers 9 bases. The CDR3 is 15 amino acids. Per the germline V gene, CDR1 is SGHDT and CDR2 is YYEEEE. V lost 1 base and J lost 4; bases outside the gene matches: 4. CDR3 sequence: CASSLYLAGPDTQYF. Here the CDR3 DNA reads TGTGCCAGCAGCTTGTACCTAGCGGGACCAGATACGCAGTATTTT.

This clone was detected only once. The rearrangement links TRBV6-5 to TRBJ2-7; 8 nucleotides match TRBD1. V trimming: 8 bases; J trimming: 0 bases; junction bases outside the gene matches: 6. Germline V CDR1 and CDR2: MNHEY, SVGAGI. This CDR3 is 14 amino acids long. The DNA of the CDR3 is TGTGCCAGCTTCGCGGACAGGGACTCCTACGAGCAGTACTTC. Its protein product is CASFADRDSYEQYF.

The CDR3 sequence: CASSYSGTNRGTF. CDR3 nucleotide sequence: TGTGCCAGCAGTTACTCAGGGACCAACCGGGGGACCTTC. This chain uses TRBV6-5 with TRBJ1-2; tentatively, D is TRBD1 (5 bases). From germline, CDR1 is MNHEY and CDR2 SVGAGI. Trimming removed 0 bases from V and 14 bases from J, with 16 bases in between. The CDR3 runs 13 residues.

The chain uses TRBV6-5 and TRBJ1-2, with D perhaps TRBD1 (6 bases). The CDR3 length is 14 residues. CDR1 is MNHEY, CDR2 SVGAGI, per germline. With 6 bases removed from V and 12 bases from J, the gap between germline ends came to 23 bases. The CDR3 here is CASREQGMAPSDTF. CDR3 in DNA: TGTGCCAGCAGAGAACAGGGTATGGCTCCAAGTGACACCTTC.

V is TRBV5-1 and J is TRBJ2-5; no firm D call. This CDR3 spans 13 amino acids. The germline gives CDR1 SGHRS, CDR2 YFSETQ. The V end lost 2 bases, the J end lost 2 bases, and 7 bases lay between the germline ends. The CDR3 DNA reads TGCGCCAGCAGCTTTATCCAGCAAGAGACCCAGTACTTC. Translating gives CASSFIQQETQYF.

The chain recombines TRBV7-3 with TRBJ2-2; no clear D gene. With 5 bases removed from V and 1 base from J, the gap between germline ends came to 8 bases. The CDR3 is made up of 14 amino acids. Germline CDR1 and CDR2: SGHTA and FQGTGA. The CDR3, as DNA: TGTGCCAGCAGCCATAACAGGAACACCGGGGAGCTGTTTTTT. Residues: CASSHNRNTGELFF.

The genes are TRBV10-1 and TRBJ2-2; TRBD2 agrees at 12 bases. The CDR3 is 17 amino acids. Trimming removed 3 bases from V and 5 bases from J; junction bases left unmatched: 7. Germline CDR1 and CDR2: WNHNN and SYGVQD (reference sequence). The CDR3 DNA is TGCGCCAGCAGTGATAAGGGCGGACTAGCGGGAACCGGGGAGCTGTTTTTT. This translates into CASSDKGGLAGTGELFF.

The V call is TRBV7-9, the J call TRBJ1-2, with 7 bases fitting TRBD1. This CDR3 region has 14 residues. V shed 2 bases, J shed 4 bases, and the junction held 4 bases outside the gene matches. Per germline, CDR1 SEHNR and CDR2 FQNEAQ (reference sequence). The CDR3 here is CASSLRQGFYGYTF. CDR3 DNA: TGTGCCAGCAGCTTAAGACAGGGTTTCTATGGCTACACCTTC.

The V gene is TRBV6-4, the J gene TRBJ1-6; perhaps TRBD1 as D (5 bases). Trimming pared 5 bases from V and 7 bases from J, leaving 12 bases between. The CDR3 runs to 14 residues. The V gene's germline CDR1 is MRHNA and CDR2 SNTAGT. CDR3: CASSPEGRNSPLHF. As DNA, the CDR3 is TGTGCCAGCAGTCCGGAGGGGAGGAATTCACCCCTCCACTTT.

This rearrangement joins TRBV7-9 to TRBJ2-1; D might be TRBD2 (6 bases). This CDR3 has 15 amino acids. Trimming left V 5 bases short and J 0 bases short, with 11 bases between. The germline V gene has CDR1 SEHNR and CDR2 FQNEAQ (reference sequence). The CDR3 loop reads CASSHGGSSYNEQFF. CDR3 DNA: TGTGCCAGCAGCCACGGGGGTTCCTCCTACAATGAGCAGTTCTTC. The complete variable domain, with remaining parts taken from reference TRBV7-9 and TRBJ2-1, reads DTGVSQNPRHKITKRGQNVTFRCDPISEHNRLYWYRQTLGQGPEFLTYFQNEAQLEKSRLLSDRFSAERPKGSFSTLEIQRTEQGDSAMYLCASSHGGSSYNEQFFGPGTRLTVL.

The CDR3 reads CSVPGQRGALYSTDTQYF. Here the CDR3 DNA reads TGCAGCGTCCCCGGCCAGCGGGGGGCTTTGTATAGCACAGATACGCAGTATTTT. The chain is built from TRBV29-1 and TRBJ2-3; 9 bases fit TRBD2. CDR1 and CDR2 from the germline V gene are SQVTM and ANQGSEA. The CDR3 runs 18 residues. Trimming at V came to 6 bases and at J to 0 bases, leaving 16 bases not matched to a gene.

This chain links TRBV5-4 with TRBJ1-4; no definite D call. V dropped 1 base and J dropped 8 bases, with 9 bases sitting between them. Germline values: CDR1 SGHNT, CDR2 YYREEE (reference sequence). CDR3 length: 13 residues. CDR3 coding DNA: TGTGCCAGCAGCTTGAGCGGGGTCGAAAAACTGTTTTTT. It encodes CASSLSGVEKLFF.

The V gene is TRBV30, the J gene TRBJ1-3; D is unresolved. With 1 base removed from V and 1 base from J, the gap between germline ends came to 11 bases. The germline CDR1 and CDR2 sequences are GTSNPN and SVGIG (reference sequence). There are 15 residues in the CDR3. The CDR3 here is CAWSDPPLSGNTIYF. CDR3 nucleotides: TGTGCCTGGAGTGACCCACCACTGTCTGGAAACACCATATATTTT.